The clone carrying this T cell receptor (beta chain) appeared many times. What it binds is not known. The sample is drawn from a study of T cells in Graves' hyperthyroidism and ophthalmopathy. Germline lookup yields CDR1 KGHSH and CDR2 LQKENI. Trimming shortened V by 2 bases and J by 6 bases, and 16 bases separated the two germline ends. The CDR3 spans 15 residues. General study results and limits: A 13 V-J model separated ophthalmopathy from stable hyperthyroidism.

Amplification targeted TCR beta CDR3 regions from RNA transcripts. When the TCR CDR3 underwent first-round RT-PCR, the HTBI primer set was used. TCRdb processed the multiplex PCR reads anew with MiXCR; each CDR3 protein has one entry. The sample contains around 440,000 distinct CDR3 sequences, approximately 14% of which appear only once. The study defined stable Graves' hyperthyroidism as no ophthalmopathy progression within 18 months. Patients having uncontrolled infection, another autoimmune disease, pregnancy or lactation were not included. The PBMCs were taken from under 12 ml of fresh peripheral blood.

This receptor was obtained from a woman aged 18-29 years with Graves' hyperthyroidism. The V call is TRBV18, the J call TRBJ1-1; no definite D call. Sequenced: blood. CDR3 DNA: TGTGCCAGCTCACCAGCGACTCTTAGGAGGTCTGAAGCTTTCTTT. Translation gives CASSPATLRRSEAFF.